This entry features one T cell receptor beta chain sequence. This sample was included in a study of PD-1 blockade in classical Hodgkin lymphoma. Relapse after autologous stem cell transplantation occurred in every patient, and brentuximab vedotin exposure varied. Responses achieved at best were complete response, partial response or progressive disease. Profiled with immunoSEQ multiplex PCR; TCRdb holds only in-frame clones, not every one. The sample contains 55,000 to 80,000 clones, under 95% of which appear only once. V lost 2 bases to trimming and J lost 0 bases, with 5 bases between them. Germline CDR1 is LNHDA and CDR2 is SQIVND (reference sequence). The CDR3 consists of 13 residues.

The chain carries TRBV19 and TRBJ2-7; D call uncertain. The receptor comes from a human donor with classical Hodgkin lymphoma. This specimen was peripheral blood mononuclear cells (PBMCs), taken at baseline. CDR3 nucleotide sequence: TGTGCCAGTAGTATACAAATCTCCTACGAGCAGTACTTC. Residues: CASSIQISYEQYF. Supplemented by reference TRBV19 and TRBJ2-7, the full variable domain reads DGGITQSPKYLFRKEGQNVTLSCEQNLNHDAMYWYRQDPGQGLRLIYYSQIVNDFQKGDIAEGYSVSREKKESFPLTVTSAQKNPTAFYLCASSIQISYEQYFGPGTRLTVT.